A single sample is the source of the 30 T cell receptor beta chains below, sequenced in a study of blood T cell repertoires in COVID-19. Generated by immunoSEQ multiplex PCR, the TCRdb table keeps only in-frame clones and is missing some. The data show 200,000 to 300,000 clones, around 89% seen once. Sequencing was done on a sample of peripheral blood. The receptors stem from a man aged 60-69 years who had recovered from COVID-19.

The V call is TRBV9, the J call TRBJ1-2; 8 positions match TRBD1. This CDR3 has 13 residues. Germline V CDR1 and CDR2: SGDLS, YYNGEE. V was pared by 3 bases and J by 4 bases, with 2 bases of the junction left unmatched. The DNA for the CDR3 is TGTGCCAGCAGCGCGGGACAGGCCTATGGCTACACCTTC. Protein sequence: CASSAGQAYGYTF.

The chain has TRBV5-8 and TRBJ2-3, with a possible D match to TRBD2 (7 bases). The germline CDR1 and CDR2 sequences are SGHTS and YDEGEE. This CDR3 has 15 residues. Between the trimmed V and J ends, which lost 4 bases and 6 bases, there was a span of 18 bases. This CDR3 is CASSAWGGRMDTQYF. The CDR3 DNA sequence: TGTGCCAGCAGCGCCTGGGGGGGCAGAATGGATACGCAGTATTTT.

V gene TRBV5-4 combines with J gene TRBJ1-1; perhaps TRBD1 as D (6 bases). V was clipped by 4 bases and J by 0 bases, with 16 bases between them. The CDR3 totals 16 residues. Germline V gene data show CDR1 as SGHNT and CDR2 as YYREEE (reference sequence). The CDR3 is CASSPSRQGLNTEAFF. CDR3 bases: TGTGCCAGCAGCCCATCCCGGCAGGGGCTGAACACTGAAGCTTTCTTT.

The CDR3 region has the DNA TGTGCCAGCAGCTTGTCAGCAGGGTCTGGAAACACCATATATTTT. Translated, it gives CASSLSAGSGNTIYF. The rearrangement joins TRBV5-6 to TRBJ1-3; possibly TRBD1 for D (5 bases). V lost 1 base and J lost 1, with 9 bases in between. CDR1 and CDR2 from the germline V gene are SGHDT and YYEEEE. The CDR3 sequence is 15 residues long.

In this sample, this clone turned up once. The chain recombines TRBV7-8 with TRBJ1-3; D is uncertain. V shed 1 base and J shed 0 bases, with 13 bases lying between them. Germline-derived CDR1 and CDR2 are SGHVS and FQNEAQ. The CDR3 is 17 residues long. This CDR3 reads CASSLDAGGISGNTIYF. CDR3 coding DNA: TGTGCCAGCAGCTTAGACGCTGGAGGTATCTCTGGAAACACCATATATTTT.

V usage is TRBV5-4 and J usage is TRBJ1-1, with 7 nucleotides matching TRBD1. CDR1 is SGHNT, CDR2 YYREEE, per germline (reference sequence). The CDR3 length is 16 residues. J lost 1 base, V lost 2 bases, and 8 bases had no gene match. CDR3 sequence (DNA): TGTGCCAGCAGCTTTAGTGGGGGGACAGCGAACACTGAAGCTTTCTTT. Protein sequence: CASSFSGGTANTEAFF.

CDR3 sequence (DNA): TGCGCCAGCAGCGGGGGGACAGCAATTAATGAAAAACTGTTTTTT. Encoded protein: CASSGGTAINEKLFF. V is TRBV5-1 and J is TRBJ1-4; the match to TRBD1 covers 7 bases. Germline V gene sequence: CDR1 SGHRS, CDR2 YFSETQ. The CDR3 runs to 15 residues. Trimming at V came to 4 bases and at J to 4 bases, leaving 7 bases not matched to a gene. Full variable domain (missing parts from reference TRBV5-1 and TRBJ1-4): KAGVTQTPRYLIKTRGQQVTLSCSPISGHRSVSWYQQTPGQGLQFLFEYFSETQRNKGNFPGRFSGRQFSNSRSEMNVSTLELGDSALYLCASSGGTAINEKLFFGSGTQLSVL.

The gene calls are TRBV9 and TRBJ1-3; no firm D call. Germline V gives CDR1 SGDLS, CDR2 YYNGEE. The CDR3 runs 16 residues. V was trimmed by 3 bases and J by 0 bases, leaving 13 bases between them. For the CDR3, the DNA is TGTGCCAGCAGCGCGTTCGGAGCCTCCTCTGGAAACACCATATATTTT. Its translation: CASSAFGASSGNTIYF.

This sequence joins TRBV4-2 and TRBJ1-3; D unclear. Trimming removed 3 bases at V and 0 bases at J, with 9 bases between. CDR3 length equals 15 residues. Per the germline V gene, CDR1 is LGHNA and CDR2 is YNFKEQ. The CDR3 DNA reads as TGTGCCAGCAGCCATTACAGTGACTCTGGAAACACCATATATTTT. It codes for CASSHYSDSGNTIYF.

The chain couples TRBV11-2 to TRBJ2-1; possibly TRBD1 for D (6 bases). The CDR3 extends over 13 amino acids. Looked up from germline, CDR1 is SGHAT and CDR2 is FQNNGV. Trimming took 4 bases from V and 10 from J, leaving 14 bases between them. This CDR3 reads CASSSGQTGEQFF. CDR3 DNA sequence: TGTGCCAGCAGCTCCGGACAGACGGGGGAGCAGTTCTTC. The full variable domain, its missing parts supplied by reference TRBV11-2 and TRBJ2-1, is EAGVAQSPRYKIIEKRQSVAFWCNPISGHATLYWYQQILGQGPKLLIQFQNNGVVDDSQLPKDRFSAERLKGVDSTLKIQPAKLEDSAVYLCASSSGQTGEQFFGPGTRLTVL.

This chain uses TRBV27 with TRBJ1-6; TRBD1 is a possible D gene (5 bases). Trimming removed 3 bases at V and 8 bases at J, with 14 bases between. The V gene's germline CDR1 is MNHEY and CDR2 SMNVEV (reference sequence). The CDR3 is 15 amino acids. CDR3 region: CASSFVGRNDSPLHF. For the CDR3, the DNA is TGTGCCAGCAGTTTCGTGGGGCGTAATGATTCACCCCTCCACTTT.

This rearrangement joins TRBV6-5 to TRBJ2-7, with a possible D match to TRBD1 (6 bases). Trimming cost V 2 bases and J 2 bases, with 10 bases left between them. The CDR3 sequence is 14 residues long. The V gene's germline CDR1 is MNHEY and CDR2 SVGAGI. The CDR3 nucleotides read TGTGCCAGCAGTTACGGCAGGGGACCCTACGAGCAGTACTTC. Its translation: CASSYGRGPYEQYF.

The CDR3 is CASSPIASSYNEQFF. The CDR3 nucleotides read TGTGCCAGCAGCCCCATAGCGAGCTCCTACAATGAGCAGTTCTTC. The gene calls are TRBV7-9 and TRBJ2-1; D is perhaps TRBD2 (5 bases). Germline-derived CDR1 and CDR2 are SEHNR and FQNEAQ (reference sequence). V lost 5 bases and J lost 0, with 11 bases in between. The CDR3 length is 15 residues.

The J gene is TRBJ1-1, the V gene TRBV13, with D perhaps matching TRBD1 (5 bases). The CDR3 sequence is 11 residues long. Germline V gene lookup returns CDR1 PRHDT and CDR2 FYEKMQ (reference sequence). The V end was cut by 1 base, the J end by 9 bases, with 6 bases between. CDR3 sequence (DNA): TGTGCCAGCAGCTTAGACAGGCAAGCTTTCTTT. It codes for CASSLDRQAFF.

This rearrangement joins TRBV7-3 to TRBJ2-2; D is ambiguous. V lost 5 bases to trimming and J lost 4 bases, with 11 bases between them. The germline CDR1 and CDR2 sequences are SGHTA and FQGTGA. This CDR3 has 14 residues. The CDR3: CASSRIPSTGELFF. The DNA for the CDR3 is TGTGCCAGCAGCCGAATCCCTAGCACCGGGGAGCTGTTTTTT.

This clone was seen only a few times. The rearrangement uses TRBV19 and TRBJ1-2; D possibly corresponds to TRBD1 (6 bases). The CDR3 length is 13 residues. The V end was cut by 7 bases, the J end by 8 bases, with 17 bases between. In germline, CDR1 is LNHDA, CDR2 SQIVND (reference sequence). The CDR3 spells CASTFQGLGGYTF. The CDR3, as DNA: TGTGCCAGTACCTTCCAGGGGTTGGGAGGCTACACCTTC. The complete variable domain, with remaining parts taken from reference TRBV19 and TRBJ1-2, reads DGGITQSPKYLFRKEGQNVTLSCEQNLNHDAMYWYRQDPGQGLRLIYYSQIVNDFQKGDIAEGYSVSREKKESFPLTVTSAQKNPTAFYLCASTFQGLGGYTFGSGTRLTVV.

V usage is TRBV30 and J usage is TRBJ1-2; 8 bases match TRBD1. The CDR3 is 15 amino acids. Germline lookup yields CDR1 GTSNPN and CDR2 SVGIG (reference sequence). V lost 3 bases and J lost 4; bases outside the gene matches: 10. The CDR3 is CAWSIGQGEAYGYTF. The DNA for the CDR3 is TGTGCCTGGAGCATCGGACAGGGTGAAGCCTATGGCTACACCTTC.

The V and J genes are TRBV5-1 and TRBJ2-7; 10 bases fit TRBD1. CDR1 SGHRS and CDR2 YFSETQ come from the germline V gene. CDR3 size: 15 residues. V shed 5 bases and J 0 bases; nucleotides not matched to a gene: 5. The CDR3 reads CASSPGTGVSYEQYF. CDR3 nucleotide sequence: TGCGCCAGCAGTCCCGGGACAGGGGTCTCCTACGAGCAGTACTTC.

This clone was seen only once. V is TRBV7-2 and J is TRBJ2-7; TRBD2 matches at 7 bases. The CDR3 loop spans 12 amino acids. J gave up 7 bases and V 6 bases, and 6 bases lay outside the gene matches. Germline CDR1 SGHTA, CDR2 FQGNSA. The DNA of the CDR3 is TGTGCCAGCAGTAGACTAGCCCTGGAGCAGTACTTC. Translated: CASSRLALEQYF. The variable domain in full, with the rest retrieved from reference TRBV7-2 and TRBJ2-7, is GAGVSQSPSNKVTEKGKDVELRCDPISGHTALYWYRQSLGQGLEFLIYFQGNSAPDKSGLPSDRFSAERTGGSVSTLTIQRTQQEDSAVYLCASSRLALEQYFGPGTRLTVT.

The sample holds one count of this clone. The chain links TRBV18 to TRBJ1-3, with TRBD1 as a possible D gene (5 bases). Deletions cut 2 bases from V and 0 bases from J, with 8 bases between. Germline V CDR1 and CDR2: KGHSH, LQKENI. The CDR3 runs 15 residues. In nucleotides, the CDR3 is TGTGCCAGCTCACCAACGACAGCCTCTGGAAACACCATATATTTT. Its protein is CASSPTTASGNTIYF.

This clone has just one count. CDR3 protein: CASSIQGASNQPQHF. In DNA, the CDR3 is TGCGCCAGCAGCATACAGGGGGCAAGCAATCAGCCCCAGCATTTT. The rearrangement links TRBV5-1 to TRBJ1-5, with 9 positions matching TRBD1. This CDR3 region has 15 residues. The germline V gene has CDR1 SGHRS and CDR2 YFSETQ. The V segment lost 4 bases and the J segment 1 base; nucleotides outside the gene matches: 3.

V gene TRBV7-2 combines with J gene TRBJ1-3; 7 bases map to TRBD1. Losses at the gene ends were 5 bases for V and 2 bases for J; bases not matched to a gene: 6. The germline gives CDR1 SGHTA, CDR2 FQGNSA. CDR3 length: 15 amino acids. CDR3 nucleotide sequence: TGTGCCAGCAGCCTCGACAGGGCGACTGGAAACACCATATATTTT. Amino acid sequence: CASSLDRATGNTIYF.

The rearrangement links TRBV6-5 to TRBJ1-5; D not certain. Per germline, CDR1 MNHEY and CDR2 SVGAGI. The CDR3 consists of 12 residues. V was clipped by 8 bases and J by 3 bases, with 8 bases between them. This CDR3 reads CASGGVNQPQHF. Written as DNA, the CDR3 is TGTGCCAGCGGCGGAGTCAATCAGCCCCAGCATTTT.

The chain links TRBV7-3 to TRBJ2-4; 9 bases are a match to TRBD1. V dropped 0 bases and J dropped 0; count of bases not matched to a gene: 3. Germline CDR1 and CDR2: SGHTA and FQGTGA. CDR3 size: 17 residues. In DNA form, the CDR3 reads TGTGCCAGCAGCTTAACTGGGACAGGGCTAGCCAAAAACATTCAGTACTTC. This codes for CASSLTGTGLAKNIQYF. Supplemented by reference TRBV7-3 and TRBJ2-4, the full variable domain reads GAGVSQTPSNKVTEKGKYVELRCDPISGHTALYWYRQSLGQGPEFLIYFQGTGAADDSGLPNDRFFAVRPEGSVSTLKIQRTERGDSAVYLCASSLTGTGLAKNIQYFGAGTRLSVL.

V and J are TRBV5-4 and TRBJ2-1; TRBD2 matches 7 bases. The J segment lost 7 bases and the V segment lost 0 bases, leaving 10 bases of the junction unmatched. The CDR3 has 16 residues. Germline CDR1 is SGHNT and CDR2 is YYREEE (reference sequence). CDR3 loop: CASSLEAGPRGNEQFF. The CDR3 DNA sequence: TGTGCCAGCAGCTTGGAAGCGGGGCCGCGGGGAAATGAGCAGTTCTTC.

The sample holds one count of this clone. The chain employs TRBV12-5 and TRBJ2-2; TRBD1 matches 7 bases. Trimming at V came to 7 bases and at J to 6 bases, leaving 14 bases not matched to a gene. The CDR3 is 16 amino acids. The germline V gene encodes CDR1 LGHNT and CDR2 FRNRAP. For the CDR3, the DNA is TGTGCTAGTGCCACGCCGGGACAGAGGGGAGCCGGGGAGCTGTTTTTT. It encodes CASATPGQRGAGELFF.

The V and J genes are TRBV4-2 and TRBJ1-6; 7 nucleotides align to TRBD1. CDR3 length: 18 amino acids. The germline V gene encodes CDR1 LGHNA and CDR2 YNFKEQ. Unmatched junction bases numbered 7, after V lost 2 bases and J lost 0 bases. The CDR3 loop is CASSQRDSPSSYNSPLHF. The CDR3 DNA reads TGTGCCAGCAGCCAAAGGGACAGCCCGAGCTCCTATAATTCACCCCTCCACTTT.

The V gene is TRBV6-2 or TRBV6-3, the J gene TRBJ1-2, with no clear D. This CDR3 has 16 amino acids. Trimming cost V 0 bases and J 3 bases, with 14 bases left between them. The germline V gene has CDR1 MNHEY and CDR2 SVGEGT. CDR3 in DNA: TGTGCCAGCAGTTACTCGCGCGGGAAAGGTGACTATGGCTACACCTTC. Translating it yields CASSYSRGKGDYGYTF.

This chain connects TRBV5-4 to TRBJ2-7; no definite D call. The CDR3 consists of 12 residues. CDR1 and CDR2 from the germline V gene are SGHNT and YYREEE (reference sequence). Deletions cut 2 bases from V and 6 bases from J, with 9 bases between. CDR3 loop: CASSLPTREQYF. CDR3 bases: TGTGCCAGCAGCTTACCGACACGCGAGCAGTACTTC.

CDR3 bases: TGTGCCAGCGCCCAATGGGACAGGTCCTACAATGAGCAGTTCTTC. It codes for CASAQWDRSYNEQFF. The chain links TRBV5-6 to TRBJ2-1; 8 nucleotides align to TRBD1. CDR1 and CDR2 (germline): SGHDT, YYEEEE. The CDR3 extends over 15 amino acids. Germline trimming cut 7 bases from V and 1 base from J; bases unmatched to any gene: 7.